A selection of T cell receptor beta chains follows, all from one sample in a study of blood T cell repertoires in COVID-19. This table comes from immunoSEQ multiplex PCR, and its TCRdb copy is limited to in-frame clones, with some not included. The table lists approximately 500,000 clones, approximately 83% of them singletons. Source material: peripheral blood. Every receptor here comes from a human donor in a cohort sampled during active COVID-19. Each CDR3 is given with its conserved first and last residue. A D gene is named only where the DNA matches it firmly. Some rows have no size entry. The others give once, few or many, or a class for an expanded clone.

d_call: TRBD1; v_call: TRBV18; j_call: TRBJ2-2; clone_size: NA; cdr3_aa: CASSPGQVPGELFF; cdr3_nt: TGTGCCAGCTCACCGGGACAGGTGCCCGGGGAGCTGTTTTTT
d_call: NA; v_call: TRBV7-2; j_call: TRBJ2-7; clone_size: NA; cdr3_aa: CASSLVVPEEYF; cdr3_nt: TGTGCCAGCAGCTTAGTTGTCCCCGAGGAGTACTTC
d_call: NA; v_call: TRBV7-3; j_call: TRBJ2-3; clone_size: NA; cdr3_aa: CASSFSGTQYF; cdr3_nt: TGTGCCAGCAGCTTCAGCGGTACGCAGTATTTT
d_call: TRBD1; v_call: TRBV6-1; j_call: TRBJ1-2; clone_size: NA; cdr3_aa: CASSEIYGQGRGGYTF; cdr3_nt: TGTGCCAGCAGTGAAATCTACGGACAGGGGCGGGGTGGCTACACCTTC
d_call: NA; v_call: TRBV3-1/TRBV3-2; j_call: TRBJ1-2; clone_size: NA; cdr3_aa: CASSPQLASFYGYTF; cdr3_nt: TGTGCCAGCAGCCCACAGCTGGCCTCGTTCTATGGCTACACCTTC
d_call: TRBD2; v_call: TRBV10-3; j_call: TRBJ2-6; clone_size: NA; cdr3_aa: CAIRSLAGGDDSGANVLTF; cdr3_nt: TGTGCCATCAGATCACTAGCGGGAGGGGACGACTCTGGGGCCAACGTCCTGACTTTC
d_call: TRBD2; v_call: TRBV6-5; j_call: TRBJ2-1; clone_size: NA; cdr3_aa: CASSYSLAGAYNEQFF; cdr3_nt: TGTGCCAGCAGTTACTCGCTAGCGGGAGCTTACAATGAGCAGTTCTTC
d_call: NA; v_call: TRBV9; j_call: TRBJ1-1; clone_size: NA; cdr3_aa: CASSVDQGVNTEAFF; cdr3_nt: TGTGCCAGCAGCGTAGATCAAGGGGTGAACACTGAAGCTTTCTTT
d_call: NA; v_call: TRBV5-8; j_call: TRBJ1-3; clone_size: NA; cdr3_aa: CASSRGGYSSGNTIYF; cdr3_nt: TGTGCCAGCAGCCGGGGGGGATATTCCTCTGGAAACACCATATATTTT
d_call: TRBD2; v_call: TRBV5-8; j_call: TRBJ2-1; clone_size: many; cdr3_aa: CASSLFSGGQNEQFF; cdr3_nt: TGTGCCAGCAGCTTGTTTTCGGGAGGGCAAAATGAGCAGTTCTTC
d_call: NA; v_call: TRBV19; j_call: TRBJ1-1; clone_size: once; cdr3_aa: CASRSLARTEAFF; cdr3_nt: TGTGCCAGTAGGAGCCTTGCGAGGACTGAAGCTTTCTTT
d_call: NA; v_call: TRBV19; j_call: TRBJ1-2; clone_size: few; cdr3_aa: CASKTGTFMDGYTF; cdr3_nt: TGTGCCAGTAAAACAGGGACATTTATGGATGGCTACACCTTC
d_call: NA; v_call: TRBV5-8; j_call: TRBJ2-5; clone_size: NA; cdr3_aa: CASSRFSSQETQYF; cdr3_nt: TGTGCCAGCAGCCGATTCTCTAGCCAAGAGACCCAGTACTTC
d_call: TRBD1; v_call: TRBV6-5; j_call: TRBJ1-5; clone_size: NA; cdr3_aa: CASSSTGGDQPQHF; cdr3_nt: TGTGCCAGCAGCTCTACAGGGGGCGATCAGCCCCAGCATTTT
d_call: NA; v_call: TRBV28; j_call: TRBJ2-7; clone_size: NA; cdr3_aa: CASSLSMGRDHSYEQYF; cdr3_nt: TGTGCCAGCAGTTTATCAATGGGGCGGGACCACTCCTACGAGCAGTACTTC
d_call: TRBD2; v_call: TRBV5-5; j_call: TRBJ2-1; clone_size: once; cdr3_aa: CASSFLAGIYNEQFF; cdr3_nt: TGTGCCAGCAGCTTTCTAGCGGGGATCTACAATGAGCAGTTCTTC
d_call: NA; v_call: TRBV6-6; j_call: TRBJ2-7; clone_size: NA; cdr3_aa: CASTYRGGSYEQYF; cdr3_nt: TGTGCCAGCACCTACAGGGGGGGGTCCTACGAGCAGTACTTC
d_call: NA; v_call: TRBV9; j_call: TRBJ1-1; clone_size: NA; cdr3_aa: CASSVHVAGAAFF; cdr3_nt: TGTGCCAGCAGCGTACATGTGGCAGGGGCTGCTTTCTTT
d_call: TRBD1; v_call: TRBV5-4; j_call: TRBJ1-1; clone_size: NA; cdr3_aa: CASSTLDRVTSGEAFF; cdr3_nt: TGTGCCAGCAGCACGTTGGACAGGGTGACTTCCGGTGAAGCTTTCTTT
d_call: NA; v_call: TRBV19; j_call: TRBJ2-7; clone_size: NA; cdr3_aa: CASSIALSRGHEQYF; cdr3_nt: TGTGCCAGTAGTATAGCGCTCTCAAGGGGCCACGAGCAGTACTTC
d_call: NA; v_call: TRBV18; j_call: TRBJ2-5; clone_size: NA; cdr3_aa: CASSPQGLERETQYF; cdr3_nt: TGTGCCAGCTCACCGCAGGGACTGGAGAGGGAGACCCAGTACTTC
d_call: TRBD1; v_call: TRBV2; j_call: TRBJ1-4; clone_size: once; cdr3_aa: CASSERTGIYEKLFF; cdr3_nt: TGTGCCAGCAGTGAACGGACAGGGATCTATGAAAAACTGTTTTTT
d_call: NA; v_call: TRBV9; j_call: TRBJ2-1; clone_size: NA; cdr3_aa: CASSVVTGAIEQFF; cdr3_nt: TGTGCCAGCAGCGTAGTAACGGGAGCTATTGAGCAGTTCTTC
d_call: TRBD1; v_call: TRBV19; j_call: TRBJ1-4; clone_size: NA; cdr3_aa: CASSPIPGQSNEKLFF; cdr3_nt: TGTGCCAGTAGTCCGATTCCGGGACAGAGTAATGAAAAACTGTTTTTT
d_call: NA; v_call: TRBV5-1; j_call: TRBJ2-2; clone_size: once; cdr3_aa: CASSLGGLAGELFF; cdr3_nt: TGCGCCAGCAGCTTGGGGGGCCTCGCCGGGGAGCTGTTTTTT
d_call: TRBD2; v_call: TRBV19; j_call: TRBJ2-1; clone_size: NA; cdr3_aa: CASRGTSGRRGHEQFF; cdr3_nt: TGTGCCAGTAGGGGGACTAGCGGGAGAAGGGGGCATGAGCAGTTCTTC
d_call: NA; v_call: TRBV2; j_call: TRBJ1-5; clone_size: NA; cdr3_aa: CASNTVSNQPQHF; cdr3_nt: TGTGCCAGCAACACAGTTAGCAATCAGCCCCAGCATTTT
d_call: TRBD1; v_call: TRBV10-2; j_call: TRBJ2-7; clone_size: NA; cdr3_aa: CASLIDRVGYEQYF; cdr3_nt: TGCGCCAGCCTCATCGACAGGGTAGGCTACGAGCAGTACTTC
d_call: NA; v_call: TRBV5-1; j_call: TRBJ2-7; clone_size: NA; cdr3_aa: CASSLEASAGWYEQYF; cdr3_nt: TGCGCCAGCAGCTTGGAAGCTTCGGCGGGATGGTACGAGCAGTACTTC
d_call: NA; v_call: TRBV2; j_call: TRBJ1-1; clone_size: few; cdr3_aa: CASNPGLEAFF; cdr3_nt: TGTGCCAGCAATCCAGGGCTCGAAGCTTTCTTT
d_call: TRBD1; v_call: TRBV18; j_call: TRBJ1-5; clone_size: NA; cdr3_aa: CASDGTENQPQHF; cdr3_nt: TGTGCCAGCGATGGGACAGAGAATCAGCCCCAGCATTTT
d_call: NA; v_call: TRBV28; j_call: TRBJ1-3; clone_size: NA; cdr3_aa: CASSGGEASSGNTIYF; cdr3_nt: TGTGCCAGCAGTGGGGGGGAGGCCAGCTCTGGAAACACCATATATTTT
d_call: NA; v_call: TRBV7-2; j_call: TRBJ1-5; clone_size: NA; cdr3_aa: CASSHPGGRNQPQHF; cdr3_nt: TGTGCCAGCAGCCACCCCGGGGGGCGAAATCAGCCCCAGCATTTT
d_call: TRBD2; v_call: TRBV28; j_call: TRBJ2-2; clone_size: NA; cdr3_aa: CASSSPGGNTGELFF; cdr3_nt: TGTGCCAGCAGTTCCCCGGGGGGTAACACCGGGGAGCTGTTTTTT
d_call: NA; v_call: TRBV23-1; j_call: TRBJ1-6; clone_size: NA; cdr3_aa: CASSQSEAVCYLNSPLHF; cdr3_nt: TGCGCCAGCAGTCAATCTGAGGCAGTTTGTTACCTTAATTCACCCCTCCACTTT
d_call: NA; v_call: TRBV28; j_call: TRBJ2-1; clone_size: NA; cdr3_aa: CASSLDRNMGYLDEQFF; cdr3_nt: TGTGCCAGCAGTTTGGACAGAAATATGGGGTATTTGGATGAGCAGTTCTTC
d_call: TRBD1; v_call: TRBV14; j_call: TRBJ2-7; clone_size: once; cdr3_aa: CASSPLGQGRDEQYF; cdr3_nt: TGTGCCAGCAGCCCCTTGGGACAGGGCCGGGACGAGCAGTACTTC
d_call: TRBD2; v_call: TRBV7-2; j_call: TRBJ2-1; clone_size: NA; cdr3_aa: CASSFKAGGFADEQFF; cdr3_nt: TGTGCCAGCAGCTTCAAAGCGGGAGGTTTCGCGGATGAGCAGTTCTTC
d_call: TRBD2; v_call: TRBV7-3; j_call: TRBJ2-1; clone_size: NA; cdr3_aa: CASRPGLAGQNEQFF; cdr3_nt: TGTGCCAGCAGACCCGGACTAGCGGGACAAAATGAGCAGTTCTTC
d_call: NA; v_call: TRBV6-1; j_call: TRBJ2-6; clone_size: NA; cdr3_aa: CASSVPPGAPGANVLTF; cdr3_nt: TGTGCCAGCAGTGTCCCTCCGGGAGCCCCTGGGGCCAACGTCCTGACTTTC
d_call: NA; v_call: TRBV19; j_call: TRBJ1-5; clone_size: NA; cdr3_aa: CASSTDRRDQPQHF; cdr3_nt: TGTGCCAGTAGTACGGACAGACGGGATCAGCCCCAGCATTTT
d_call: NA; v_call: TRBV2; j_call: TRBJ2-3; clone_size: few; cdr3_aa: CASSEYGSHTSTDTQYF; cdr3_nt: TGTGCCAGCAGTGAATACGGGAGTCACACTAGCACAGATACGCAGTATTTT
d_call: NA; v_call: TRBV30; j_call: TRBJ1-1; clone_size: once; cdr3_aa: CAWLVGGRSVNTEAFF; cdr3_nt: TGTGCCTGGCTCGTAGGAGGGAGGAGTGTGAACACTGAAGCTTTCTTT
d_call: TRBD1; v_call: TRBV12-3/TRBV12-4; j_call: TRBJ1-1; clone_size: NA; cdr3_aa: CASSFGQGAGAFF; cdr3_nt: TGTGCCAGCAGTTTTGGGCAGGGGGCGGGAGCTTTCTTT
d_call: NA; v_call: TRBV28; j_call: TRBJ1-4; clone_size: NA; cdr3_aa: CASSLRVREKLFF; cdr3_nt: TGTGCCAGCAGTTTACGGGTTCGGGAAAAACTGTTTTTT
d_call: NA; v_call: TRBV6-1; j_call: TRBJ2-2; clone_size: NA; cdr3_aa: CASSVGGGRSGNTGELFF; cdr3_nt: TGTGCCAGCAGTGTAGGGGGCGGGAGGAGCGGGAACACCGGGGAGCTGTTTTTT
d_call: TRBD2; v_call: TRBV3-1/TRBV3-2; j_call: TRBJ2-3; clone_size: NA; cdr3_aa: CASSPLLAGGPDTQYF; cdr3_nt: TGTGCCAGCAGCCCCTTACTAGCGGGAGGTCCAGATACGCAGTATTTT
d_call: NA; v_call: TRBV5-1; j_call: TRBJ1-1; clone_size: NA; cdr3_aa: CASSLVGQGYTEAFF; cdr3_nt: TGCGCCAGCAGCTTGGTAGGGCAGGGGTACACTGAAGCTTTCTTT
d_call: TRBD1; v_call: TRBV5-6; j_call: TRBJ1-5; clone_size: once; cdr3_aa: CASSRRGQGIIKPQHF; cdr3_nt: TGTGCCAGCAGCCGACGGGGACAGGGAATAATCAAACCCCAGCATTTT
d_call: TRBD2; v_call: TRBV19; j_call: TRBJ2-4; clone_size: once; cdr3_aa: CASSIVRGVLAKNIQYF; cdr3_nt: TGTGCCAGTAGTATAGTACGGGGGGTTCTAGCCAAAAACATTCAGTACTTC
d_call: TRBD1; v_call: TRBV6-6; j_call: TRBJ2-2; clone_size: NA; cdr3_aa: CATKLTGDLTGELFF; cdr3_nt: TGTGCCACGAAATTAACAGGGGACCTCACCGGGGAGCTGTTTTTT